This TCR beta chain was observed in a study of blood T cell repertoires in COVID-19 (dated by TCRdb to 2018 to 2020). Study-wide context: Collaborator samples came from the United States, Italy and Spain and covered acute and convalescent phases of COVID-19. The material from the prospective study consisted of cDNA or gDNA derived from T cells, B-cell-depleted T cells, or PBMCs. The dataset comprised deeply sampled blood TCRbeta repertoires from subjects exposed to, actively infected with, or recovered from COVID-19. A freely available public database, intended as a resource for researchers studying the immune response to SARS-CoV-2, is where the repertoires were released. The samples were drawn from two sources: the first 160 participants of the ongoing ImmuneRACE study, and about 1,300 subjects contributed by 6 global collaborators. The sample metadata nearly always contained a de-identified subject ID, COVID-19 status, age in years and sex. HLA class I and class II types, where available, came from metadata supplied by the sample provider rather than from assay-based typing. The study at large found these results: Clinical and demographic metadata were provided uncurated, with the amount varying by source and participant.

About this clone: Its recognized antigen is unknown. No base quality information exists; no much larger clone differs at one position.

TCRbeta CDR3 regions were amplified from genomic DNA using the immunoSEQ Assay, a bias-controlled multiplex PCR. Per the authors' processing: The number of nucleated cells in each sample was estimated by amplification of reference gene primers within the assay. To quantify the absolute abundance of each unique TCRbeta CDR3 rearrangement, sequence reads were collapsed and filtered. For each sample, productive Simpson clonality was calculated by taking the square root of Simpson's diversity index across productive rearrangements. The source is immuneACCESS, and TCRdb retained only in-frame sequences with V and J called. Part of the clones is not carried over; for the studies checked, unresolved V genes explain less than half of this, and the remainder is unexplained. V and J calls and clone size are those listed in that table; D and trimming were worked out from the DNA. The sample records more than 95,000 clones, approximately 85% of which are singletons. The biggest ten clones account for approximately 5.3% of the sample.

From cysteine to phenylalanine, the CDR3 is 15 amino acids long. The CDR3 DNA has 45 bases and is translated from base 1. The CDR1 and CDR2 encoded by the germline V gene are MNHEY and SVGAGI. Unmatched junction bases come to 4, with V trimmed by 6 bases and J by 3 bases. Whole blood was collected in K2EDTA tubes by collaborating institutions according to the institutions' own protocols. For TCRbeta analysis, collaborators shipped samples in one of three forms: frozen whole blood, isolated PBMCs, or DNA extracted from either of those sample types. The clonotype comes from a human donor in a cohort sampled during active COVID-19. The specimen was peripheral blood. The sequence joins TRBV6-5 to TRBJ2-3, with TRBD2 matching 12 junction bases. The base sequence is TGTGCCAGCAGCCTGACTAGCGGGAGTACAGATACGCAGTATTTT. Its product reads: CASSLTSGSTDTQYF.